The rows below give T cell receptor beta chains drawn from one sample of a study of T cells in tuberculosis. Sequencing used immunoSEQ multiplex PCR; TCRdb keeps in-frame clones, though not all of them. The sample carries tens of thousands of clones, 85% to 95% recorded once. The sample consisted of PBMCs. Every receptor here comes from a donor between 5 and 29 years old with latent tuberculosis or without tuberculosis infection. Some clones in this sample may be carry-over from other donors' samples. The CDR3 runs from the conserved cysteine through the conserved F or W. Each record gives: D gene, J gene, V gene, clone size, CDR3 protein, CDR3 DNA. D genes are given only for firm matches. Not all rows give a size; the values are once, few, many and, for expanded clones, a class.

D: .
J: TRBJ2-7
V: TRBV27
size: .
CDR3: CASGQFSYEQYF
DNA: TGTGCCAGTGGACAGTTCTCCTACGAGCAGTACTTC

D: TRBD1
J: TRBJ1-2
V: TRBV2
size: .
CDR3: CASRSTGGYGYTF
DNA: TGTGCCAGCAGATCAACAGGGGGCTATGGCTACACCTTC

D: .
J: TRBJ2-2
V: TRBV7-9
size: .
CDR3: CASSLGALDTGELFF
DNA: TGTGCCAGCAGCTTAGGCGCTTTAGACACCGGGGAGCTGTTTTTT

D: TRBD1
J: TRBJ1-3
V: TRBV7-8
size: .
CDR3: CASSRPGQEGFYSGNTIYF
DNA: TGTGCCAGCAGCCGACCGGGACAGGAGGGCTTTTATTCTGGAAACACCATATATTTT

D: .
J: TRBJ1-6
V: TRBV7-2
size: .
CDR3: CASRADLRPLYNSPLHF
DNA: TGTGCCAGCAGAGCGGACCTCCGCCCCCTCTATAATTCACCCCTCCACTTT

D: .
J: TRBJ1-3
V: TRBV2
size: .
CDR3: CASTVTPRADTIYF
DNA: TGTGCCAGCACAGTGACCCCCAGAGCGGACACCATATATTTT

D: TRBD1
J: TRBJ2-3
V: TRBV5-6
size: .
CDR3: CASRVDRGAHTDTQYF
DNA: TGTGCCAGCAGAGTGGACAGGGGGGCCCACACAGATACGCAGTATTTT

D: .
J: TRBJ1-1
V: TRBV7-2
size: .
CDR3: CASSLVRRNTEAFF
DNA: TGTGCCAGCAGCTTAGTTCGCAGGAACACTGAAGCTTTCTTT

D: .
J: TRBJ2-7
V: TRBV6-1
size: .
CDR3: CASSLGLPYEQYF
DNA: TGTGCCAGCAGTTTAGGACTTCCCTACGAGCAGTACTTC

D: .
J: TRBJ1-1
V: TRBV5-5
size: .
CDR3: CASSRTGNTEAFF
DNA: TGTGCCAGCAGCAGAACGGGGAACACTGAAGCTTTCTTT

D: TRBD2
J: TRBJ2-5
V: TRBV4-1
size: .
CDR3: CASSLRTSGGLGETQYF
DNA: TGCGCCAGCAGCCTCCGGACTAGCGGGGGTCTCGGGGAGACCCAGTACTTC

D: TRBD1
J: TRBJ1-1
V: TRBV29-1
size: .
CDR3: CSVETGDTEAFF
DNA: TGCAGCGTTGAAACAGGGGATACTGAAGCTTTCTTT

D: TRBD1
J: TRBJ1-5
V: TRBV2
size: .
CDR3: CASSAGTGSNQPQHF
DNA: TGTGCCAGCAGCGCCGGGACAGGTAGCAATCAGCCCCAGCATTTT

D: TRBD1
J: TRBJ1-1
V: TRBV11-2
size: .
CDR3: CASSLDPGGVRAFF
DNA: TGTGCCAGCAGCTTAGATCCAGGGGGCGTGAGAGCTTTCTTT

D: .
J: TRBJ1-5
V: TRBV2
size: .
CDR3: CASGSEEGTNQPQHF
DNA: TGTGCCAGCGGTTCGGAGGAGGGAACCAATCAGCCCCAGCATTTT

D: .
J: TRBJ1-1
V: TRBV7-9
size: .
CDR3: CASSFDSVSRAFF
DNA: TGTGCCAGCAGTTTTGACAGTGTGAGTAGGGCTTTCTTT

D: .
J: TRBJ1-1
V: TRBV30
size: .
CDR3: CAWTPEEVTEAFF
DNA: TGTGCCTGGACCCCGGAGGAGGTCACTGAAGCTTTCTTT

D: .
J: TRBJ1-6
V: TRBV5-1
size: .
CDR3: CASSFPEPGSPLHF
DNA: TGCGCCAGCAGCTTTCCCGAACCCGGTTCACCCCTCCACTTT

D: .
J: TRBJ1-2
V: TRBV7-2
size: .
CDR3: CASSLNPTNYGYTF
DNA: TGTGCCAGCAGCTTAAATCCGACAAACTATGGCTACACCTTC

D: TRBD2
J: TRBJ2-1
V: TRBV13
size: .
CDR3: CASSQLRASGRYNEQFF
DNA: TGTGCCAGCAGCCAACTCCGGGCTAGCGGGAGATACAATGAGCAGTTCTTC

D: TRBD1
J: TRBJ1-4
V: TRBV7-2
size: .
CDR3: CASSPGQGYEKLFF
DNA: TGTGCCAGCAGCCCGGGACAGGGGTATGAAAAACTGTTTTTT

D: .
J: TRBJ1-1
V: TRBV2
size: once
CDR3: CASSDRATGNTEAFF
DNA: TGTGCCAGCAGTGACAGGGCAACCGGGAACACTGAAGCTTTCTTT

D: TRBD1
J: TRBJ2-2
V: TRBV7-3
size: .
CDR3: CASSDKSGGSGELFF
DNA: TGTGCCAGCAGCGACAAATCAGGGGGTTCCGGGGAGCTGTTTTTT

D: .
J: TRBJ2-5
V: TRBV7-6
size: .
CDR3: CASSFKETQYF
DNA: TGTGCCAGCAGCTTCAAAGAGACCCAGTACTTC

D: TRBD2
J: TRBJ2-7
V: TRBV4-3
size: .
CDR3: CASSQVSPASGGLYEQYF
DNA: TGCGCCAGCAGCCAAGTGTCTCCCGCGAGCGGGGGGCTCTACGAGCAGTACTTC

D: .
J: TRBJ1-6
V: TRBV2
size: .
CDR3: CASSDRGSEDSPLHF
DNA: TGTGCCAGCAGTGATCGGGGATCCGAGGATTCACCCCTCCACTTT

D: TRBD1
J: TRBJ2-1
V: TRBV7-8
size: .
CDR3: CASSPRQGSSYNEQFF
DNA: TGTGCCAGCAGCCCCCGACAGGGGAGCTCCTACAATGAGCAGTTCTTC

D: TRBD1
J: TRBJ1-2
V: TRBV5-4
size: .
CDR3: CASSGLTGGDYGYTF
DNA: TGTGCCAGCAGCGGTTTGACAGGGGGCGACTATGGCTACACCTTC

D: TRBD2
J: TRBJ2-3
V: TRBV6-6
size: .
CDR3: CASRGLANTQYF
DNA: TGTGCCAGCAGAGGACTAGCTAATACGCAGTATTTT

D: TRBD1
J: TRBJ2-2
V: TRBV30
size: once
CDR3: CAWSSFTGAGELFF
DNA: TGTGCCTGGAGTTCATTCACAGGGGCGGGGGAGCTGTTTTTT

D: .
J: TRBJ1-2
V: TRBV9
size: .
CDR3: CASSVAQSHLYGYTF
DNA: TGTGCCAGCAGCGTAGCCCAAAGCCACCTCTATGGCTACACCTTC

D: .
J: TRBJ1-5
V: TRBV19
size: .
CDR3: CASSPRQADSNQPQHF
DNA: TGTGCCAGTAGTCCCAGACAGGCAGATAGCAATCAGCCCCAGCATTTT

D: .
J: TRBJ2-4
V: TRBV4-3
size: .
CDR3: CASSLQEGGAKNIQYF
DNA: TGCGCCAGCAGCCTACAGGAAGGGGGTGCCAAAAACATTCAGTACTTC

D: .
J: TRBJ1-1
V: TRBV11-2
size: .
CDR3: CASSPWTGGDTEAFF
DNA: TGTGCCAGCAGCCCGTGGACGGGGGGGGACACTGAAGCTTTCTTT

D: TRBD2
J: TRBJ2-1
V: TRBV5-1
size: once
CDR3: CASSSVAGMGYNEQFF
DNA: TGCGCCAGCAGCTCAGTAGCGGGGATGGGCTACAATGAGCAGTTCTTC

D: .
J: TRBJ2-7
V: TRBV15
size: .
CDR3: CATSRDRAQGFSYEQYF
DNA: TGTGCCACCAGCAGAGACAGGGCGCAAGGATTCTCCTACGAGCAGTACTTC

D: TRBD1
J: TRBJ2-3
V: TRBV5-1
size: .
CDR3: CASSFTGTGSTDTQYF
DNA: TGCGCCAGCAGCTTTACCGGGACAGGGAGCACAGATACGCAGTATTTT

D: TRBD1
J: TRBJ2-7
V: TRBV6-5
size: once
CDR3: CASRTGVANYEQYF
DNA: TGTGCCAGCAGGACAGGGGTAGCAAACTACGAGCAGTACTTC

D: .
J: TRBJ1-6
V: TRBV6-5
size: .
CDR3: CASSYGGTNSPLHF
DNA: TGTGCCAGCAGTTACGGGGGGACTAATTCACCCCTCCACTTT

D: .
J: TRBJ2-2
V: TRBV2
size: .
CDR3: CASRDTNTGELFF
DNA: TGTGCCAGCCGGGACACAAACACCGGGGAGCTGTTTTTT

D: .
J: TRBJ2-3
V: TRBV5-1
size: .
CDR3: CASRLTGTTTDTQYF
DNA: TGCGCCAGCAGATTGACAGGGACTACCACAGATACGCAGTATTTT

D: .
J: TRBJ1-5
V: TRBV6-6
size: .
CDR3: CASSYYPGVGGQPQHF
DNA: TGTGCCAGCAGTTACTATCCCGGAGTCGGGGGTCAGCCCCAGCATTTT

D: TRBD1
J: TRBJ1-2
V: TRBV7-2
size: .
CDR3: CASSLRQGVEYGYTF
DNA: TGTGCCAGCAGCTTACGACAGGGGGTAGAGTATGGCTACACCTTC

D: .
J: TRBJ1-5
V: TRBV27
size: .
CDR3: CASSPGAGEGQPQHF
DNA: TGTGCCAGTTCCCCAGGCGCAGGGGAGGGTCAGCCCCAGCATTTT

D: TRBD1
J: TRBJ2-1
V: TRBV9
size: .
CDR3: CASSPKDRDNEQFF
DNA: TGTGCCAGCAGCCCCAAGGACAGGGACAATGAGCAGTTCTTC

D: .
J: TRBJ1-1
V: TRBV19
size: once
CDR3: CASSIEEGNTEAFF
DNA: TGTGCCAGTAGTATAGAGGAGGGGAACACTGAAGCTTTCTTT

D: TRBD2
J: TRBJ2-3
V: TRBV4-3
size: .
CDR3: CASSQGVSGGQDTQYF
DNA: TGCGCCAGCAGCCAAGGGGTTAGCGGGGGTCAGGATACGCAGTATTTT

D: .
J: TRBJ1-4
V: TRBV4-3
size: once
CDR3: CASSQDYTGSNEKLFF
DNA: TGCGCCAGCAGCCAAGACTACACAGGGAGTAATGAAAAACTGTTTTTT

D: .
J: TRBJ2-3
V: TRBV19
size: .
CDR3: CASSMSQTDTQYF
DNA: TGTGCCAGTAGTATGTCCCAGACAGATACGCAGTATTTT

D: TRBD2
J: TRBJ2-2
V: TRBV10-2
size: .
CDR3: CASSDLLAGGPKSFAGELFF
DNA: TGCGCCAGCAGTGACCTACTAGCGGGGGGGCCTAAATCCTTCGCCGGGGAGCTGTTTTTT

D: .
J: TRBJ1-1
V: TRBV6-5
size: .
CDR3: CASSPRQEMNTEAFF
DNA: TGTGCCAGCAGTCCACGACAGGAGATGAACACTGAAGCTTTCTTT

D: .
J: TRBJ1-3
V: TRBV30
size: .
CDR3: CAWRTDGNTIYF
DNA: TGTGCCTGGAGGACAGACGGAAACACCATATATTTT

D: TRBD2
J: TRBJ2-1
V: TRBV7-6
size: .
CDR3: CASSLSAGGEGVYNEQFF
DNA: TGTGCCAGCAGCTTATCGGCGGGGGGGGAAGGGGTTTACAATGAGCAGTTCTTC